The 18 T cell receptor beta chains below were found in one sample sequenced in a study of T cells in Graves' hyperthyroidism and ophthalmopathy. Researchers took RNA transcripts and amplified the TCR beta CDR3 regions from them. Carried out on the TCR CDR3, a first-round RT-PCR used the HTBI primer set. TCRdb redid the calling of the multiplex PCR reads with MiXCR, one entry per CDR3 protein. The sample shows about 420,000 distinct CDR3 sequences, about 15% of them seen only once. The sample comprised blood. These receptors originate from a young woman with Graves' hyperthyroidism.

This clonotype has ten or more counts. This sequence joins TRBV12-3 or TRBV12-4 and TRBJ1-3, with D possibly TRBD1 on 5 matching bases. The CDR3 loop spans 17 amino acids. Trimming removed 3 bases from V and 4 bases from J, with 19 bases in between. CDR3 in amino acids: CASSFSREGVSGNTIYF. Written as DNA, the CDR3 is TGTGCCAGCAGTTTTTCGAGGGAAGGGGTCTCGGGAAACACCATATATTTT.

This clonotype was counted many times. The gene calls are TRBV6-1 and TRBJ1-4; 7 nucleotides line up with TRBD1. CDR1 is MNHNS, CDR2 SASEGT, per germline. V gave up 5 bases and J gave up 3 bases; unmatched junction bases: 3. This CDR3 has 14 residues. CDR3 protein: CASSWDSPNEKLFF. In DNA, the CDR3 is TGTGCCAGCAGTTGGGACAGCCCTAATGAAAAACTGTTTTTT.

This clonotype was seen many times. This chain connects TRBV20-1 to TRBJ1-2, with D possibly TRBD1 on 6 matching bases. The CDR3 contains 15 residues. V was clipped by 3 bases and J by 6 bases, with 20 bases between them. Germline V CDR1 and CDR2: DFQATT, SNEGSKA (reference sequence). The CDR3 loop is CSASPVLQGGHGYTF. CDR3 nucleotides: TGCAGTGCTAGTCCCGTTCTACAGGGTGGGCATGGCTACACCTTC.

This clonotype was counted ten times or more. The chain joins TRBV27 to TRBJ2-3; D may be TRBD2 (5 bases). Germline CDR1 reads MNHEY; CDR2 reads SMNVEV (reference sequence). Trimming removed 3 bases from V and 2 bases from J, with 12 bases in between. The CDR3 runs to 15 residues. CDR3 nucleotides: TGTGCCAGCAGTTTGCGGCGGGCCATCACAGATACGCAGTATTTT. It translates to CASSLRRAITDTQYF.

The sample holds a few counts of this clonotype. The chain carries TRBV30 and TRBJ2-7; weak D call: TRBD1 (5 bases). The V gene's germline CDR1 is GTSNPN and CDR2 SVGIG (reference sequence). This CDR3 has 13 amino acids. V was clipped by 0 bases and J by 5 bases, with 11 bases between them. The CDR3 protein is CAWSVGANDEQYF. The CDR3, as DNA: TGTGCCTGGAGTGTTGGGGCGAACGACGAGCAGTACTTC.

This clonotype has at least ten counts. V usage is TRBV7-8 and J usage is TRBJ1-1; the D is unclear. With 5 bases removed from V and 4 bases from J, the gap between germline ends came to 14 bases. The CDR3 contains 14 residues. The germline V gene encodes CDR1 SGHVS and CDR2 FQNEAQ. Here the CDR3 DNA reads TGTGCCAGCAGCCCAGGCCGATGGGGCACTGAAGCTTTCTTT. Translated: CASSPGRWGTEAFF.

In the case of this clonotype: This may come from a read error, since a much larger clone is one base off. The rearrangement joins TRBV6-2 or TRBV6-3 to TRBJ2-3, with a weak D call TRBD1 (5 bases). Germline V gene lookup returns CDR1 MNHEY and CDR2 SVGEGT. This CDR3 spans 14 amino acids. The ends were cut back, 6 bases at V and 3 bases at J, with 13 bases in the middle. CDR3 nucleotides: TGTGCCAGCAGGACAAGGGGCCTAACAGATACGCAGTATTTT. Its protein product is CASRTRGLTDTQYF.

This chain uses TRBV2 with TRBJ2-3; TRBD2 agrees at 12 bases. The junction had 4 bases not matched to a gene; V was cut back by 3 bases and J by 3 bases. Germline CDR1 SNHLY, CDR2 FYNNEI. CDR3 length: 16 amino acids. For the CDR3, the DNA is TGTGCCAGCAGTGACCGACTAGCGGGAGTGACAGATACGCAGTATTTT. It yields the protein CASSDRLAGVTDTQYF.

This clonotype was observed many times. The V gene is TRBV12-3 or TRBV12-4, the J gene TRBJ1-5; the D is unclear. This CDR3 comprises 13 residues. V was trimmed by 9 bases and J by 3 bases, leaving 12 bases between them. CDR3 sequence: CASVGSFNQPQHF. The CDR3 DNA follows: TGTGCCAGTGTGGGCAGCTTCAATCAGCCCCAGCATTTT.

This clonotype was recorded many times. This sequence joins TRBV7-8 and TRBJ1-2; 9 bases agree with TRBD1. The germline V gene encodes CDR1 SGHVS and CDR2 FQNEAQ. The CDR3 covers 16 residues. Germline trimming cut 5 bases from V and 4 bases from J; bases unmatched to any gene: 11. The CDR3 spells CASSPGTGIEGYGYTF. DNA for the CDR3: TGTGCCAGCAGCCCCGGGACAGGGATCGAGGGCTATGGCTACACCTTC. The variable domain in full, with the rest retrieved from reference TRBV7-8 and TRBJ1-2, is GAGVSQSPRYKVAKRGQDVALRCDPISGHVSLFWYQQALGQGPEFLTYFQNEAQLDKSGLPSDRFFAERPEGSVSTLKIQRTQQEDSAVYLCASSPGTGIEGYGYTFGSGTRLTVV.

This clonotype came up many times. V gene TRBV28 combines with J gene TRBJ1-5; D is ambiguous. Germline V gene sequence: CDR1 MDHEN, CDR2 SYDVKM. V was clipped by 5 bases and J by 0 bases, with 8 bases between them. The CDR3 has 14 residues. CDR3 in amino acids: CASSRLYSNQPQHF. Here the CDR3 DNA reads TGTGCCAGCAGTAGGCTGTATAGCAATCAGCCCCAGCATTTT.

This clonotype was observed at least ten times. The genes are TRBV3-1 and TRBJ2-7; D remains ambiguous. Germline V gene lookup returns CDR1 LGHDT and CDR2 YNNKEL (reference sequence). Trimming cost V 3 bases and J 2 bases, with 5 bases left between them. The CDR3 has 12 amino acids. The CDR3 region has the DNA TGTGCCAGCAGCCACGCCCCCTACGAGCAGTACTTC. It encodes CASSHAPYEQYF.

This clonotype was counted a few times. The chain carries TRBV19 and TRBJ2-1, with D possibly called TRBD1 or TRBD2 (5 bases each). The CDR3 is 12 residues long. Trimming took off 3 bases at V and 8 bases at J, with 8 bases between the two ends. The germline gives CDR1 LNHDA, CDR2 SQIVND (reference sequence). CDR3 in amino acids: CASSIWDDEQFF. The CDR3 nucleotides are TGTGCCAGTAGTATCTGGGACGATGAGCAGTTCTTC.

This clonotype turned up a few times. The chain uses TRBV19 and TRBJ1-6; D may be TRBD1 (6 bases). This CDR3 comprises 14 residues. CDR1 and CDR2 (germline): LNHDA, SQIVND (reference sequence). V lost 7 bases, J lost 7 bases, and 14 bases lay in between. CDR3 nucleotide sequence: TGTGCCAGTATGGAGGGGGGGACCAATTCACCCCTCCACTTT. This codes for CASMEGGTNSPLHF.

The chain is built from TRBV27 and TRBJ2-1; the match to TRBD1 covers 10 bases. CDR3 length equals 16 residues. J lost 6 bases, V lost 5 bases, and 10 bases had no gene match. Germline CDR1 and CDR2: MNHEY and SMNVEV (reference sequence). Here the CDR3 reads CASSGTGVPESNEQFF. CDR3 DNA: TGTGCCAGCAGTGGGACAGGGGTTCCCGAAAGCAATGAGCAGTTCTTC.

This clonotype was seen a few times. The CDR3 DNA follows: TGTGCCAGCTTTTCGAGGACAGGGGGACACTATGGCTACACCTTC. Translating it yields CASFSRTGGHYGYTF. The chain carries TRBV5-4 and TRBJ1-2; 10 bases fit TRBD1. The CDR3 spans 15 residues. V shed 7 bases, J shed 3 bases, and the junction held 9 bases outside the gene matches. Per germline, CDR1 SGHNT and CDR2 YYREEE (reference sequence).

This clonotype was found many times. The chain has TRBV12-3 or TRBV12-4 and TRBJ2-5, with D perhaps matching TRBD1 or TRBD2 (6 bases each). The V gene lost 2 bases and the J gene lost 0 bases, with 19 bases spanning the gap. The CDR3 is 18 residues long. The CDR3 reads CASSLRMGGSYDQETQYF. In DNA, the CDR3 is TGTGCCAGCAGTTTAAGAATGGGGGGCTCCTATGACCAAGAGACCCAGTACTTC.

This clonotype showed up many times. CDR3 nucleotides: TGTGCCAGCAGCGACCGACTAGCTGTTAGCACAGATACGCAGTATTTT. The encoded protein is CASSDRLAVSTDTQYF. V gene TRBV11-1 combines with J gene TRBJ2-3, with 7 bases that match TRBD2. Germline values: CDR1 SGHAT, CDR2 FQDESV (reference sequence). The length of the CDR3 is 16 residues. The V gene end was trimmed by 5 bases and the J gene end by 0 bases; junction bases not matched to a gene: 8. Full variable domain (missing parts from reference TRBV11-1 and TRBJ2-3): EAEVAQSPRYKITEKSQAVAFWCDPISGHATLYWYRQILGQGPELLVQFQDESVVDDSQLPKDRFSAERLKGVDSTLKIQPAELGDSAMYLCASSDRLAVSTDTQYFGPGTRLTVL.